The rows below give T cell receptor beta chains drawn from one sample of a study of T cell responses to AZD1222 COVID-19 vaccine. Assay used: immunoSEQ multiplex PCR; TCRdb lists only in-frame clones, some missing. The profile shows about 81,000 clones, 80% to 95% of them singletons. The material sequenced was peripheral blood, taken 28 days after the second AZD1222 dose. Every receptor here comes from an adult who received the AZD1222 COVID-19 vaccine. Each CDR3 is given with its conserved first and last residue. Fields, in order: D gene, V gene, J gene, clone size, CDR3 protein, CDR3 DNA. The D gene is left open where the match is weak. Where a row states a size, it is once, few, many or the class of an expanded clone; other rows omit it.

d_gene: NA; v_gene: TRBV7-3; j_gene: TRBJ1-1; abundance: NA; CDR3aa: CASSFGSHDTEAFF; CDR3nt: TGTGCCAGCAGCTTTGGTTCTCACGACACTGAAGCTTTCTTT
d_gene: NA; v_gene: TRBV24-1; j_gene: TRBJ2-1; abundance: once; CDR3aa: CATSDLGGNEQFF; CDR3nt: TGTGCCACCAGTGATTTGGGGGGGAATGAGCAGTTCTTC
d_gene: NA; v_gene: TRBV5-1; j_gene: TRBJ1-2; abundance: once; CDR3aa: CASSPRTVDYGYTF; CDR3nt: TGCGCCAGCAGCCCCAGAACAGTAGACTATGGCTACACCTTC
d_gene: NA; v_gene: TRBV28; j_gene: TRBJ1-2; abundance: NA; CDR3aa: CASSSQGRSSEDNYGYTF; CDR3nt: TGTGCCAGCAGTTCACAGGGTAGGTCATCCGAAGATAACTATGGCTACACCTTC
d_gene: NA; v_gene: TRBV3-1/TRBV3-2; j_gene: TRBJ1-6; abundance: NA; CDR3aa: CASSQDRVVVHNSPLHF; CDR3nt: TGTGCCAGCAGCCAAGATCGGGTGGTAGTCCATAATTCACCCCTCCACTTT
d_gene: NA; v_gene: TRBV19; j_gene: TRBJ1-2; abundance: NA; CDR3aa: CASSGGRGNYGYTF; CDR3nt: TGTGCCAGTAGCGGGGGCCGGGGGAACTATGGCTACACCTTC
d_gene: NA; v_gene: TRBV28; j_gene: TRBJ1-1; abundance: NA; CDR3aa: CASSLLGGGGNTEAFF; CDR3nt: TGTGCCAGCAGTTTATTGGGAGGAGGAGGGAACACTGAAGCTTTCTTT
d_gene: NA; v_gene: TRBV2; j_gene: TRBJ2-7; abundance: NA; CDR3aa: CASSPRVGNTYEQYF; CDR3nt: TGTGCCAGCAGTCCCAGAGTAGGGAACACCTACGAGCAGTACTTC
d_gene: NA; v_gene: TRBV6-2/TRBV6-3; j_gene: TRBJ1-1; abundance: few; CDR3aa: CASSYETGDTEAFF; CDR3nt: TGTGCCAGCAGTTACGAGACGGGGGACACTGAAGCTTTCTTT
d_gene: NA; v_gene: TRBV4-1; j_gene: TRBJ2-2; abundance: NA; CDR3aa: CASSQGGTGELFF; CDR3nt: TGCGCCAGCAGCCAAGGGGGCACCGGGGAGCTGTTTTTT
d_gene: NA; v_gene: TRBV7-3; j_gene: TRBJ2-5; abundance: NA; CDR3aa: CASSPRVGGETQYF; CDR3nt: TGTGCCAGCAGCCCCCGGGTTGGCGGGGAGACCCAGTACTTC
d_gene: TRBD2; v_gene: TRBV6-5; j_gene: TRBJ2-3; abundance: NA; CDR3aa: CASSRLAGGGDTQYF; CDR3nt: TGTGCCAGCAGCCGTCTAGCGGGGGGCGGAGATACGCAGTATTTT
d_gene: TRBD1; v_gene: TRBV6-1; j_gene: TRBJ1-2; abundance: NA; CDR3aa: CASSVRQGAWDYGYTF; CDR3nt: TGTGCCAGCAGTGTGAGACAGGGCGCTTGGGACTATGGCTACACCTTC
d_gene: TRBD1; v_gene: TRBV5-5; j_gene: TRBJ1-4; abundance: NA; CDR3aa: CASSTGVANEKLFF; CDR3nt: TGTGCCAGCAGTACAGGGGTGGCTAATGAAAAACTGTTTTTT
d_gene: TRBD1; v_gene: TRBV19; j_gene: TRBJ1-5; abundance: NA; CDR3aa: CASSIGTGGNQPQHF; CDR3nt: TGTGCCAGTAGTATAGGAACAGGGGGAAATCAGCCCCAGCATTTT
d_gene: TRBD1; v_gene: TRBV6-5; j_gene: TRBJ1-6; abundance: NA; CDR3aa: CASSHKGQAGGPLHF; CDR3nt: TGTGCCAGCAGTCATAAAGGACAGGCCGGGGGACCCCTCCACTTT
d_gene: NA; v_gene: TRBV5-4; j_gene: TRBJ2-5; abundance: NA; CDR3aa: CASSLNRKETQYF; CDR3nt: TGTGCCAGCAGCTTGAACAGAAAAGAGACCCAGTACTTC
d_gene: NA; v_gene: TRBV5-4; j_gene: TRBJ1-2; abundance: NA; CDR3aa: CASGDGNYGYTF; CDR3nt: TGTGCCAGCGGCGACGGAAACTATGGCTACACCTTC
d_gene: TRBD1; v_gene: TRBV28; j_gene: TRBJ2-7; abundance: NA; CDR3aa: CASRGQGSTYEQYF; CDR3nt: TGTGCCAGCAGGGGACAGGGCAGCACCTACGAGCAGTACTTC
d_gene: NA; v_gene: TRBV7-6; j_gene: TRBJ1-2; abundance: NA; CDR3aa: CASSSDYDRGYTF; CDR3nt: TGTGCCAGCAGCTCCGACTACGACCGTGGCTACACCTTC
d_gene: NA; v_gene: TRBV7-9; j_gene: TRBJ1-1; abundance: NA; CDR3aa: CASSLEYTEAFF; CDR3nt: TGTGCCAGCAGCTTAGAATACACTGAAGCTTTCTTT
d_gene: NA; v_gene: TRBV12-3/TRBV12-4; j_gene: TRBJ2-7; abundance: NA; CDR3aa: CASSPSYEQYF; CDR3nt: TGTGCCAGCAGTCCCTCCTACGAGCAGTACTTC
d_gene: TRBD1; v_gene: TRBV27; j_gene: TRBJ1-2; abundance: NA; CDR3aa: CASSLNHRGPYGYTF; CDR3nt: TGTGCCAGCAGTCTAAATCACAGGGGCCCCTATGGCTACACCTTC
d_gene: TRBD1; v_gene: TRBV29-1; j_gene: TRBJ1-2; abundance: few; CDR3aa: CSVERQGYGYTF; CDR3nt: TGCAGCGTTGAGAGACAGGGCTATGGCTACACCTTC
d_gene: TRBD1; v_gene: TRBV15; j_gene: TRBJ1-5; abundance: once; CDR3aa: CATSRGGQGAKQPQHF; CDR3nt: TGTGCCACCAGCAGAGGAGGTCAGGGGGCAAAACAGCCCCAGCATTTT
d_gene: TRBD1; v_gene: TRBV5-1; j_gene: TRBJ1-2; abundance: NA; CDR3aa: CASSPFGGTGEGYTF; CDR3nt: TGCGCCAGCAGCCCATTCGGCGGAACAGGGGAAGGCTACACCTTC
d_gene: NA; v_gene: TRBV7-3; j_gene: TRBJ1-2; abundance: NA; CDR3aa: CASSLGSSYGYTF; CDR3nt: TGTGCCAGCAGCTTAGGATCGAGCTATGGCTACACCTTC
d_gene: TRBD2; v_gene: TRBV14; j_gene: TRBJ2-2; abundance: NA; CDR3aa: CASSQDIWTSVNTGELFF; CDR3nt: TGTGCCAGCAGCCAAGATATTTGGACTAGCGTGAACACCGGGGAGCTGTTTTTT
d_gene: NA; v_gene: TRBV6-2/TRBV6-3; j_gene: TRBJ1-4; abundance: once; CDR3aa: CASSHGGTTNKKLFF; CDR3nt: TGTGCCAGCAGTCACGGGGGGACAACTAATAAAAAACTGTTTTTT
d_gene: TRBD1; v_gene: TRBV2; j_gene: TRBJ1-5; abundance: NA; CDR3aa: CASSVRTGGNQPQHF; CDR3nt: TGTGCCAGCAGTGTTCGGACAGGGGGCAATCAGCCCCAGCATTTT
d_gene: TRBD1; v_gene: TRBV3-1/TRBV3-2; j_gene: TRBJ1-4; abundance: NA; CDR3aa: CASSQAGTARNEKLFF; CDR3nt: TGTGCCAGCAGCCAAGCTGGGACAGCTAGAAATGAAAAACTGTTTTTT
d_gene: NA; v_gene: TRBV30; j_gene: TRBJ2-7; abundance: NA; CDR3aa: CAWSRFTDGNYEQYF; CDR3nt: TGTGCCTGGAGCCGTTTTACGGACGGCAACTACGAGCAGTACTTC
d_gene: NA; v_gene: TRBV6-5; j_gene: TRBJ1-1; abundance: NA; CDR3aa: CASSYTTVLNTEAFF; CDR3nt: TGTGCCAGCAGTTATACGACAGTATTGAACACTGAAGCTTTCTTT
d_gene: TRBD1; v_gene: TRBV11-2; j_gene: TRBJ1-1; abundance: NA; CDR3aa: CASSLGFTGDPNTEAFF; CDR3nt: TGTGCCAGCAGCCTCGGATTCACAGGGGACCCCAACACTGAAGCTTTCTTT
d_gene: NA; v_gene: TRBV11-2; j_gene: TRBJ2-6; abundance: NA; CDR3aa: CASSSRWGANVLTF; CDR3nt: TGTGCCAGCAGCTCCCGGTGGGGGGCCAACGTCCTGACTTTC
d_gene: NA; v_gene: TRBV6-5; j_gene: TRBJ1-1; abundance: once; CDR3aa: CASKNRGRMNTEAFF; CDR3nt: TGTGCCAGCAAAAATAGGGGTAGGATGAACACTGAAGCTTTCTTT
d_gene: NA; v_gene: TRBV27; j_gene: TRBJ2-5; abundance: NA; CDR3aa: CASSSPPPQETQYF; CDR3nt: TGTGCCAGCAGTTCTCCCCCGCCACAAGAGACCCAGTACTTC
d_gene: NA; v_gene: TRBV11-2; j_gene: TRBJ1-6; abundance: NA; CDR3aa: CASSLEGGANSPLHF; CDR3nt: TGTGCCAGCAGCTTAGAGGGGGGGGCTAATTCACCCCTCCACTTT
d_gene: NA; v_gene: TRBV10-2; j_gene: TRBJ1-1; abundance: NA; CDR3aa: CASPPALGGEGCLGTEAFF; CDR3nt: TGCGCCAGCCCCCCCGCGCTTGGGGGGGAGGGCTGTTTGGGCACTGAAGCTTTCTTT
d_gene: NA; v_gene: TRBV30; j_gene: TRBJ1-2; abundance: NA; CDR3aa: CAWALTPGSYGYTF; CDR3nt: TGTGCCTGGGCCCTCACCCCGGGCTCCTATGGCTACACCTTC
d_gene: TRBD1; v_gene: TRBV6-5; j_gene: TRBJ2-1; abundance: NA; CDR3aa: CASSYSDRVYNEQFF; CDR3nt: TGTGCCAGCAGTTACTCCGACAGGGTTTACAATGAGCAGTTCTTC
d_gene: TRBD1; v_gene: TRBV11-1; j_gene: TRBJ1-2; abundance: NA; CDR3aa: CASSLTGYYGYTF; CDR3nt: TGTGCCAGCAGCTTGACAGGGTACTATGGCTACACCTTC
d_gene: NA; v_gene: TRBV15; j_gene: TRBJ1-5; abundance: NA; CDR3aa: CATMRGGSHQPQHF; CDR3nt: TGTGCCACCATGCGGGGGGGGTCCCATCAGCCCCAGCATTTT
d_gene: TRBD1; v_gene: TRBV4-1; j_gene: TRBJ1-6; abundance: NA; CDR3aa: CASSTRDRGPASPLHF; CDR3nt: TGCGCCAGCAGCACCCGGGACAGGGGGCCGGCCTCACCCCTCCACTTT
d_gene: TRBD1; v_gene: TRBV3-1/TRBV3-2; j_gene: TRBJ1-2; abundance: NA; CDR3aa: CASSQAEGAGGYTF; CDR3nt: TGTGCCAGCAGCCAAGCCGAGGGGGCGGGTGGCTACACCTTC
d_gene: NA; v_gene: TRBV5-5; j_gene: TRBJ2-2; abundance: NA; CDR3aa: CASSRSGTWEAGELFF; CDR3nt: TGTGCCAGCAGTCGATCCGGGACATGGGAGGCCGGGGAGCTGTTTTTT
d_gene: TRBD2; v_gene: TRBV7-3; j_gene: TRBJ2-2; abundance: NA; CDR3aa: CASSSQRGLGTGELFF; CDR3nt: TGTGCCAGCAGCTCACAGCGGGGCCTGGGGACCGGGGAGCTGTTTTTT
d_gene: NA; v_gene: TRBV3-1/TRBV3-2; j_gene: TRBJ1-6; abundance: NA; CDR3aa: CASSQFIGHNNSPLHF; CDR3nt: TGTGCCAGCAGCCAGTTTATCGGCCATAATAATTCACCCCTCCACTTT
d_gene: TRBD1; v_gene: TRBV7-9; j_gene: TRBJ2-7; abundance: few; CDR3aa: CASSGGTGIVSRQYF; CDR3nt: TGTGCCAGCAGCGGAGGGACAGGGATCGTATCACGGCAGTACTTC
d_gene: NA; v_gene: TRBV7-9; j_gene: TRBJ1-1; abundance: NA; CDR3aa: CASSLVWDPDTEAFF; CDR3nt: TGTGCCAGCAGCTTAGTTTGGGACCCAGACACTGAAGCTTTCTTT
d_gene: NA; v_gene: TRBV9; j_gene: TRBJ2-1; abundance: NA; CDR3aa: CASSVVMDEQFF; CDR3nt: TGTGCCAGCAGCGTAGTGATGGATGAGCAGTTCTTC
d_gene: NA; v_gene: TRBV27; j_gene: TRBJ1-3; abundance: NA; CDR3aa: CASRSQGSSGNTIYF; CDR3nt: TGTGCCAGCAGGAGTCAGGGGTCGTCTGGAAACACCATATATTTT
d_gene: TRBD1; v_gene: TRBV27; j_gene: TRBJ1-6; abundance: NA; CDR3aa: CASNFDRDGQNSPLHF; CDR3nt: TGTGCCAGCAACTTCGACAGGGATGGTCAAAATTCACCCCTCCACTTT
d_gene: NA; v_gene: TRBV18; j_gene: TRBJ1-4; abundance: NA; CDR3aa: CASSPRKNEKLFF; CDR3nt: TGTGCCAGCTCACCGAGGAAAAATGAAAAACTGTTTTTT
d_gene: NA; v_gene: TRBV28; j_gene: TRBJ1-5; abundance: NA; CDR3aa: CASSRSQGTNQPQHF; CDR3nt: TGTGCCAGCAGCCGATCTCAGGGGACTAATCAGCCCCAGCATTTT
d_gene: NA; v_gene: TRBV3-1/TRBV3-2; j_gene: TRBJ2-1; abundance: NA; CDR3aa: CASRGNYNEQFF; CDR3nt: TGTGCCAGCAGAGGTAACTACAATGAGCAGTTCTTC
d_gene: NA; v_gene: TRBV7-2; j_gene: TRBJ1-4; abundance: NA; CDR3aa: CASSSTPSTNEKLFF; CDR3nt: TGTGCCAGCAGCTCAACACCGTCAACTAATGAAAAACTGTTTTTT
d_gene: NA; v_gene: TRBV7-3; j_gene: TRBJ2-7; abundance: NA; CDR3aa: CASSLRQVERYEQYF; CDR3nt: TGTGCCAGCAGCTTACGCCAGGTAGAACGCTACGAGCAGTACTTC
d_gene: TRBD1; v_gene: TRBV5-5; j_gene: TRBJ1-2; abundance: NA; CDR3aa: CASSLVGGQNNYGYTF; CDR3nt: TGTGCCAGCAGCTTGGTGGGGGGACAGAATAACTATGGCTACACCTTC
d_gene: NA; v_gene: TRBV7-2; j_gene: TRBJ2-2; abundance: NA; CDR3aa: CASSLDVWGATNTGELFF; CDR3nt: TGTGCCAGCAGCTTAGATGTGTGGGGGGCCACGAACACCGGGGAGCTGTTTTTT